A selection of T cell receptor beta chains follows, all from one sample in a study of a mutant IDH1 vaccine in newly diagnosed glioma. These receptors' antigens are unknown. TCRdb's table, derived via immunoSEQ multiplex PCR, lists solely in-frame clones and lacks some. The sample has fewer than 70,000 clones, 84% seen once. The specimen comprised PBMCs, sampled from a glioma patient whose treatment included an IDH1 peptide vaccine. The receptors shown here come from a man aged 30-40 years with glioma. Both conserved end residues are part of each CDR3. A D gene is named only where the DNA matches it firmly. Clone size is given for some rows only: seen once, a few or many times, or a class if the clone is expanded.

-	-	TRBJ2-7	TRBV7-9	TGTGCCAGCAGCTCCCAAGGGTACGAGCAGTACTTC	CASSSQGYEQYF
TRBD1	-	TRBJ1-2	TRBV29-1	TGCAGCGTTGGGGGACAGGGGTTGAGGACCTTC	CSVGGQGLRTF
-	-	TRBJ1-5	TRBV6-1	TGTGCCAGCAGTACCCTAGGACGGAGTAATCAGCCCCAGCATTTT	CASSTLGRSNQPQHF
-	-	TRBJ2-2	TRBV9	TGTGCCAGCAGCGTACTCGGGGGCGCGGGGGAGCTGTTTTTT	CASSVLGGAGELFF
-	-	TRBJ1-3	TRBV7-9	TGTGCCAGCAGCTTGCAGGCCCCAGGAAACACCATATATTTT	CASSLQAPGNTIYF
TRBD2	once	TRBJ2-3	TRBV7-3	TGTGCCAGCAGCTTAAAAGTAGCGGGGAGAAGCACAGATACGCAGTATTTT	CASSLKVAGRSTDTQYF
-	-	TRBJ2-6	TRBV28	TGTGCCAGCAGCACAGGGGCCAACGTCCTGACTTTC	CASSTGANVLTF
TRBD1	-	TRBJ1-6	TRBV7-2	TGTGCCAGCAGCTTAGTTGGGACAGGGGTTAATTCACCCCTCCACTTT	CASSLVGTGVNSPLHF
TRBD1	-	TRBJ1-1	TRBV9	TGTGCCAGCAGCGTAGGGGACAGGCCGAACACTGAAGCTTTCTTT	CASSVGDRPNTEAFF
-	-	TRBJ2-1	TRBV2	TGTGCCAGCAGGGACCCTACTAGCCACAATGAGCAGTTCTTC	CASRDPTSHNEQFF
-	-	TRBJ2-5	TRBV19	TGTGCCAGTAGTCGAACAGCGGAAGGGGAGACCCAGTACTTC	CASSRTAEGETQYF
TRBD1	-	TRBJ1-2	TRBV15	TGTGCCACCAGCAGAGGGCAGGGGGTGACCCTCTATGGCTACACCTTC	CATSRGQGVTLYGYTF
-	-	TRBJ1-1	TRBV28	TGTGCCAGCAGTTTGCACCCCGGGGAGAACACTGAAGCTTTCTTT	CASSLHPGENTEAFF
-	-	TRBJ2-3	TRBV6-4	TGTGCCAGCAGCCTGGGACTCGCCAGCACAGATACGCAGTATTTT	CASSLGLASTDTQYF
TRBD2	few	TRBJ2-3	TRBV5-1	TGCGCCAGCAGCTTGATGGCGGGGGGGGCAGATACGCAGTATTTT	CASSLMAGGADTQYF
-	-	TRBJ2-7	TRBV6-5	TGTGCCAGCAGTTCTTCCCGGATCGAGCAGTACTTC	CASSSSRIEQYF
-	-	TRBJ2-3	TRBV14	TGTGCCAGCAGCCAAGAGGGGGATACGCAGTATTTT	CASSQEGDTQYF
-	once	TRBJ1-1	TRBV7-2	TGTGCCAGCAGCTTGCAAGCGTCGGTTTTTTCTGTGTGGGACACTGAAGCTTTCTTT	CASSLQASVFSVWDTEAFF
TRBD1	once	TRBJ1-1	TRBV5-5	TGTGCCAGCAGTTTTGACAGGGACACTGGAGCTTTCTTT	CASSFDRDTGAFF
TRBD2	-	TRBJ2-3	TRBV29-1	TGCAGCGTTGTAGCGGGGGGCCGTAGCACAGATACGCAGTATTTT	CSVVAGGRSTDTQYF
-	-	TRBJ1-1	TRBV10-3	TGTGCCATCAGTGAGTCGACAACCGACCTGAACACTGAAGCTTTCTTT	CAISESTTDLNTEAFF
-	-	TRBJ2-3	TRBV2	TGTGCCAGCAGGGCCGGGACTTTCACAGATACGCAGTATTTT	CASRAGTFTDTQYF
TRBD1	-	TRBJ1-1	TRBV10-2	TGCGCCAGCAGTGGACAGGGCGGCTCTGAAGCTTTCTTT	CASSGQGGSEAFF
TRBD1	-	TRBJ2-6	TRBV5-1	TGCGCCAGCAGCTTGGGACAGGGGGCGATTGGGGCCAACGTCCTGACTTTC	CASSLGQGAIGANVLTF
-	once	TRBJ1-5	TRBV6-1	TGTGCCAGCAGCACACAGGGAAATCAGCCCCAGCATTTT	CASSTQGNQPQHF
-	-	TRBJ2-5	TRBV10-3	TGTGCCATCAGTCCTACGTCCGAGGGGGTACAAGAGACCCAGTACTTC	CAISPTSEGVQETQYF
-	-	TRBJ2-1	TRBV29-1	TGCAGCGTTGAAGATGACCCCACCCTTGAGCAGTTCTTC	CSVEDDPTLEQFF
TRBD2	-	TRBJ2-7	TRBV27	TGTGCCAGCAGTTTATCGGGGGGGGACCACTCCTACGAGCAGTACTTC	CASSLSGGDHSYEQYF
TRBD1	-	TRBJ2-7	TRBV18	TGTGCCAGCTCACCCAGGGGGCACGAGCAGTACTTC	CASSPRGHEQYF
-	-	TRBJ2-6	TRBV28	TGTGCCAGCAGTTTCGGGGGAACTGGGGCCAACGTCCTGACTTTC	CASSFGGTGANVLTF
-	-	TRBJ2-3	TRBV9	TGTGCCAGCAGCCGGCGGGACGAAACGACAGATACGCAGTATTTT	CASSRRDETTDTQYF
-	-	TRBJ2-7	TRBV18	TGTGCCAGCTCACCAACGAAACAGTCCTACGAGCAGTACTTC	CASSPTKQSYEQYF
-	-	TRBJ2-1	TRBV6-5	TGTGCCAGCAGTTACTTGAGGGGGAATGAGCAGTTCTTC	CASSYLRGNEQFF
-	-	TRBJ2-2	TRBV7-9	TGTGCCAGCAGCTTAAGGGCGTCGGCGAACACCGGGGAGCTGTTTTTT	CASSLRASANTGELFF
-	-	TRBJ2-7	TRBV4-1	TGCGCCAGCAGCCAAGGGCAGGGCCCTACCTACGAGCAGTACTTC	CASSQGQGPTYEQYF
-	-	TRBJ1-1	TRBV6-5	TGTGCCAGCAGTTACTCACAGGGAACTACGGGCACTGAAGCTTTCTTT	CASSYSQGTTGTEAFF
TRBD2	-	TRBJ2-3	TRBV5-1	TGCGCCAGCAGCGAGGAACCTAGCGGCGCAGATACGCAGTATTTT	CASSEEPSGADTQYF
-	once	TRBJ1-2	TRBV7-2	TGTGCCAGCAGCTTAAGATTCGGTGGGGATGGCTACACCTTC	CASSLRFGGDGYTF
-	-	TRBJ2-1	TRBV7-2	TGTGCCAGCAGCTTTAGGACAGCCTACAATGAGCAGTTCTTC	CASSFRTAYNEQFF
-	-	TRBJ1-4	TRBV5-4	TGTGCCAGCAGCTCCTCCCAGACTCTTGAAAAACTGTTTTTT	CASSSSQTLEKLFF
-	-	TRBJ2-1	TRBV5-1	TGCGCCAGCAGCTTGGAGGTGGAAGGCGAGCAGTTCTTC	CASSLEVEGEQFF
-	-	TRBJ2-3	TRBV6-5	TGTGCCAGCAGTTACTCGGGATCCTGGCCCACGCAGTATTTT	CASSYSGSWPTQYF
-	-	TRBJ1-3	TRBV25-1	TGTGCCAGCCCAATTAAGAAGGTACTCTCTGGAAACACCATATATTTT	CASPIKKVLSGNTIYF
-	-	TRBJ1-5	TRBV20-1	TGCAGTGCTAGTTCCCCCCAGCCCCAGCATTTT	CSASSPQPQHF
-	few	TRBJ1-1	TRBV5-1	TGCGCCAGCAGCTTGACAGCTATGAACACTGAAGCTTTCTTT	CASSLTAMNTEAFF
-	-	TRBJ1-2	TRBV7-2	TGTGCCAGCAGCTCGGACGGGAACTATGGCTACACCTTC	CASSSDGNYGYTF
TRBD2	-	TRBJ2-1	TRBV5-1	TGCGCCAGCAGCTTGGTGCTGGCGGGGGGCGGATCTGAGCAGTTCTTC	CASSLVLAGGGSEQFF
-	once	TRBJ2-6	TRBV19	TGTGCCAGTAGTTTCCGGGGGAACTCTGGGGCCAACGTCCTGACTTTC	CASSFRGNSGANVLTF
-	-	TRBJ1-2	TRBV4-3	TGCGCCAGCAGCCAAGTTCCGCAGGGAGACTATGGCTACACCTTC	CASSQVPQGDYGYTF
TRBD1	once	TRBJ2-7	TRBV28	TGTGCCAGCAGTTCACTGGACAGGGGCCCGTACTTC	CASSSLDRGPYF
TRBD2	-	TRBJ2-1	TRBV2	TGTGCCAGCAGGCCCACTAGCGGGAGTTACAATGAGCAGTTCTTC	CASRPTSGSYNEQFF
-	-	TRBJ1-3	TRBV5-5	TGTGCCAGCAGCTTGTTTGGGAGACAGGATAGTGCTGGAAACACCATATATTTT	CASSLFGRQDSAGNTIYF
-	-	TRBJ2-2	TRBV10-3	TGTGCCATCAGTGTTTCTTTGGCAGGGCAGAACCCAACGAACACCGGGGAGCTGTTTTTT	CAISVSLAGQNPTNTGELFF
TRBD1	few	TRBJ2-5	TRBV2	TGTGCCAGCAGTGCGAGGGACAGCATTCAAGAGACCCAGTACTTC	CASSARDSIQETQYF
-	-	TRBJ2-7	TRBV4-2	TGTGCCAGCAGCCACTCCCTGGGGGGGCCCTACGAGCAGTACTTC	CASSHSLGGPYEQYF
-	-	TRBJ1-1	TRBV20-1	TGCAGTGCTAGTGCGGACATTGAAGCTTTCTTT	CSASADIEAFF
-	-	TRBJ2-2	TRBV7-8	TGTGCCAGCAGCGACAGCCACACCGGGGAGCTGTTTTTT	CASSDSHTGELFF
-	-	TRBJ2-7	TRBV27	TGTGCCAGCGGCCGGGCCTACGAGCAGTACTTC	CASGRAYEQYF
-	-	TRBJ1-6	TRBV6-1	TGTGCCAGCAGTGCAGGGCCCTATGGGTCACCCCTCCACTTT	CASSAGPYGSPLHF
-	once	TRBJ1-1	TRBV2	TGTGCCAGCAGTGAAAGGGAGGCCACTGAAGCTTTCTTT	CASSEREATEAFF